This TCR beta chain was retrieved from a study of response to subunit inactivated influenza vaccine. This clonotype was counted many times. Its antigen is unknown. The CDR3 is 12 amino acids. The germline gives CDR1 LGHNA, CDR2 YSLEER. V lost 0 bases and J lost 9, with 6 bases in between. Study-level findings and limits: T cells newly recruited by each seasonal influenza vaccination are few, the authors suggested.

TCRdb independently ran MiXCR on the RT-PCR reads; one entry per CDR3 protein. The repertoire holds 400,000 to 650,000 distinct CDR3 sequences, with 6% to 9% as singletons. The sequenced sample was PBMCs from blood, obtained less than 30 months after vaccination. This TCR derives from a man aged 50 to 69 who received an inactivated influenza vaccine. The chain links TRBV4-3 to TRBJ2-1, with D unresolved. This CDR3 reads CASSQDPGEQFF. The CDR3, as DNA: TGCGCCAGCAGCCAAGATCCCGGTGAGCAGTTCTTC.